The text below deals with one T cell receptor (beta chain). These data are taken from a study of blood T cell repertoires in COVID-19. CDR3 length equals 18 residues. The germline CDR1 and CDR2 sequences are LGHDT and YNNKEL (reference sequence). V shed 0 bases and J 4 bases; nucleotides not matched to a gene: 12. Assay used: immunoSEQ multiplex PCR; TCRdb lists only in-frame clones, some missing. The data hold 150,000 or so clones, with over 70% observed a single time. Input material: PBMCs or T cells enriched from blood (not recorded which). This chain uses TRBV3-1 (or the pseudogene TRBV3-2) with TRBJ2-7, with 10 bases that match TRBD2. This TCR was recovered from a woman in her thirties or forties with acute COVID-19. This CDR3 reads CASSQDRDPLAGFYEQYF. CDR3 nucleotide sequence: TGTGCCAGCAGCCAAGATCGGGATCCACTAGCGGGGTTTTACGAGCAGTACTTC.